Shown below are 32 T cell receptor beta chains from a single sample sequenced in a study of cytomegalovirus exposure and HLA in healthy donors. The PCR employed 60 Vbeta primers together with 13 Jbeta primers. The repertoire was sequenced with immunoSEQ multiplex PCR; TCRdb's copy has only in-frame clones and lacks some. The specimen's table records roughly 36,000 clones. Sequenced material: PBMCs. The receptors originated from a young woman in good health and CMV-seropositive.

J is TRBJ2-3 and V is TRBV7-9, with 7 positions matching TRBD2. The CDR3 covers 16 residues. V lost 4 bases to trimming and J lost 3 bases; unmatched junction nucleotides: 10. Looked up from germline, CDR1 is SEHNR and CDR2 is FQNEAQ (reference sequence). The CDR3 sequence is CASSSPRGRVTDTQYF. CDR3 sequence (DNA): TGTGCCAGCAGCTCCCCCCGGGGGAGGGTGACAGATACGCAGTATTTT.

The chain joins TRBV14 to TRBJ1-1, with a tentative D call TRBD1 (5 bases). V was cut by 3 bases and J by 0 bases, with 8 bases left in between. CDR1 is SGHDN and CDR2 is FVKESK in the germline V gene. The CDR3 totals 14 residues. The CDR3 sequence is CASSQDIVNTEAFF. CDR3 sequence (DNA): TGTGCCAGCAGCCAGGACATTGTGAACACTGAAGCTTTCTTT.

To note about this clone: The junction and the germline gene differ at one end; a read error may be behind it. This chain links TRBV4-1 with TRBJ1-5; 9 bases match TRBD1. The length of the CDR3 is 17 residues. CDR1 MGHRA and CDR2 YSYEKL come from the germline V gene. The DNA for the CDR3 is TGCACCAGCAGCCAACCCAGACAGGGGGTTCTTGGTCAGCCCCAGCATTTT. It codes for CTSSQPRQGVLGQPQHF.

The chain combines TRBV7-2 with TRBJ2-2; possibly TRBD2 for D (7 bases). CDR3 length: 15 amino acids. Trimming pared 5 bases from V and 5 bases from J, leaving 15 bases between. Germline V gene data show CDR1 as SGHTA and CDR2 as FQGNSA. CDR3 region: CASSGWGGLTGELFF. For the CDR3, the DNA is TGTGCCAGCAGCGGGTGGGGGGGCCTTACCGGGGAGCTGTTTTTT.

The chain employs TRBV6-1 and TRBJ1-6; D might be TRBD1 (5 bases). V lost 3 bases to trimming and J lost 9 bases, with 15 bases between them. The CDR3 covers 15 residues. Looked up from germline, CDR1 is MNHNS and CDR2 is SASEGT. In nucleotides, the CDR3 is TGTGCCAGCAGTGAGTCGGAGGGGTTCACTTCACCCCTCCACTTT. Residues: CASSESEGFTSPLHF.

The CDR3 is CASSLVTGYGYTF. In DNA form, the CDR3 reads TGCGCCAGCAGCCTAGTGACAGGATATGGCTACACCTTC. V is TRBV4-1 and J is TRBJ1-2; a possible D gene is TRBD1 (6 bases). The CDR3 length is 13 residues. V lost 4 bases and J lost 5, with 11 bases in between. Germline CDR1 reads MGHRA; CDR2 reads YSYEKL.

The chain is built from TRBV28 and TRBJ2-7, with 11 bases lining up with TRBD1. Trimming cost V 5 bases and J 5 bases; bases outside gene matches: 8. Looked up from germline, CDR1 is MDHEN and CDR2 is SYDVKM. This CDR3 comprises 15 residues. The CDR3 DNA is TGTGCCAGCAGTCCCCGGACAGGGGGCAGAGACGAGCAGTACTTC. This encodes CASSPRTGGRDEQYF.

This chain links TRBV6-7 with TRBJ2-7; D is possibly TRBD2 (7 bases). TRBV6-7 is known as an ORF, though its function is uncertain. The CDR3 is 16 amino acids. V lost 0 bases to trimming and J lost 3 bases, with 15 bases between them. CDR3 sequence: CASSYSLGGLVYEQYF. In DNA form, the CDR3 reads TGTGCCAGCAGTTACTCGTTGGGGGGGCTGGTCTACGAGCAGTACTTC.

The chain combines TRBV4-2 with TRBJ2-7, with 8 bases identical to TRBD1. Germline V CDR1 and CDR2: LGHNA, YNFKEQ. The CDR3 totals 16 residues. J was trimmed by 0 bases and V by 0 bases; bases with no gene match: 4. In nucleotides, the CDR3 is TGTGCCAGCAGCCAAGAAGGGCAGGGGGCCTCCTACGAGCAGTACTTC. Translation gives CASSQEGQGASYEQYF.

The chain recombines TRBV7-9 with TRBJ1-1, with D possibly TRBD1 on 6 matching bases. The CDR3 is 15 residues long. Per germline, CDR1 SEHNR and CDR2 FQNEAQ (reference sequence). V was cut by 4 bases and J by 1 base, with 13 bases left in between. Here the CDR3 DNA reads TGTGCCAGCAGCTATTGGGGGCAGAGGAACACTGAAGCTTTCTTT. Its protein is CASSYWGQRNTEAFF.

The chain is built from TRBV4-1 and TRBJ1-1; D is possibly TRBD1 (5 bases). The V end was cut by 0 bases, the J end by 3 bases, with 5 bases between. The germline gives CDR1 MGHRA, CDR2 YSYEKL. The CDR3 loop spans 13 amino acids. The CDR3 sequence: CASSQDRDTEAFF. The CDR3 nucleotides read TGCGCCAGCAGCCAAGACAGGGACACTGAAGCTTTCTTT.

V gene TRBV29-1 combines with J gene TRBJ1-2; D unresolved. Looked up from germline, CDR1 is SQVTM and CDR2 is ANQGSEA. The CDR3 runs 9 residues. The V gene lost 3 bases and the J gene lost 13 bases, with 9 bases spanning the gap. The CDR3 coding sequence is TGCAGCGTTGATCGGAGCTTCACCTTC. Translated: CSVDRSFTF. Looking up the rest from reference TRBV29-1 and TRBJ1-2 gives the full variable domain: SAVISQKPSRDICQRGTSLTIQCQVDSQVTMMFWYRQQPGQSLTLIATANQGSEATYESGFVIDKFPISRPNLTFSTLTVSNMSPEDSSIYLCSVDRSFTFGSGTRLTVV.

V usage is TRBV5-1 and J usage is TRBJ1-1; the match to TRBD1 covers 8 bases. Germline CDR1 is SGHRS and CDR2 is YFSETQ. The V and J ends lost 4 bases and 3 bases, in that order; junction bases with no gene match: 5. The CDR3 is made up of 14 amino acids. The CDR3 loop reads CASSRGQGHTEAFF. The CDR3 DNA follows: TGCGCCAGCAGCCGAGGACAGGGTCACACTGAAGCTTTCTTT. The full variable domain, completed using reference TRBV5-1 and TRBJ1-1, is KAGVTQTPRYLIKTRGQQVTLSCSPISGHRSVSWYQQTPGQGLQFLFEYFSETQRNKGNFPGRFSGRQFSNSRSEMNVSTLELGDSALYLCASSRGQGHTEAFFGQGTRLTVV.

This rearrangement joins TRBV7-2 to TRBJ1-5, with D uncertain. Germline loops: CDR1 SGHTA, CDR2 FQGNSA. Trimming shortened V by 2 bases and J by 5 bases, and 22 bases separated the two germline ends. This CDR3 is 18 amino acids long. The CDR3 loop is CASSLLSLRHTTDQPQHF. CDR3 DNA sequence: TGTGCCAGCAGCTTACTGTCCCTAAGACATACCACGGATCAGCCCCAGCATTTT.

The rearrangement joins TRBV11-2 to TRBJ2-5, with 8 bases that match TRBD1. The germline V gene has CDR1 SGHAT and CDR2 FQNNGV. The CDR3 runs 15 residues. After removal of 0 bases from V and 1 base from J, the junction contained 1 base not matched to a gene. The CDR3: CASSLDRGLQETQYF. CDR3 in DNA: TGTGCCAGCAGCTTAGACAGGGGGCTCCAAGAGACCCAGTACTTC.

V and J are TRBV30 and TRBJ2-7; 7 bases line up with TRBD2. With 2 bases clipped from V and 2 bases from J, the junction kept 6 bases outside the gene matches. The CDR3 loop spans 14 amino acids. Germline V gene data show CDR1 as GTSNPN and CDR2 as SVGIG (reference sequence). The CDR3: CAWSWGGIPYEQYF. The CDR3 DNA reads TGTGCCTGGAGTTGGGGGGGGATACCCTACGAGCAGTACTTC.

The CDR3 sequence: CASRFTGAPDTQYF. The CDR3 bases are TGTGCCAGCAGATTTACAGGGGCACCAGATACGCAGTATTTT. V and J are TRBV11-2 and TRBJ2-3; 7 positions match TRBD1. Germline V lookup: CDR1 SGHAT, CDR2 FQNNGV. J gave up 4 bases and V 6 bases, and 7 bases lay outside the gene matches. The CDR3 contains 14 residues.

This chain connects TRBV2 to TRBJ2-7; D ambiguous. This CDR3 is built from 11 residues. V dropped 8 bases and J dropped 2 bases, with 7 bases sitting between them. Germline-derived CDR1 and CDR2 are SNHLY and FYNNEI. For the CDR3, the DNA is TGTGCCAGCGGGCAGACCTACGAGCAGTACTTC. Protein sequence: CASGQTYEQYF.

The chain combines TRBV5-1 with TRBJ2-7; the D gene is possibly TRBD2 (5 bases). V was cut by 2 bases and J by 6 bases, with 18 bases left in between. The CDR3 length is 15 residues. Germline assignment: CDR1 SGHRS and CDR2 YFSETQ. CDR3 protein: CASSFLSSGVAEQYF. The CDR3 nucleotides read TGCGCCAGCAGCTTTCTATCCAGCGGCGTCGCCGAGCAGTACTTC.

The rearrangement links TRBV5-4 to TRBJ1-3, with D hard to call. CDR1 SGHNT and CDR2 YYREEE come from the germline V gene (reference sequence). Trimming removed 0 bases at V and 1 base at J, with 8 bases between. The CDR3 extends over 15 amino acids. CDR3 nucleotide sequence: TGTGCCAGCAGCTTGGGAGAACCTTCTGGAAACACCATATATTTT. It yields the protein CASSLGEPSGNTIYF.

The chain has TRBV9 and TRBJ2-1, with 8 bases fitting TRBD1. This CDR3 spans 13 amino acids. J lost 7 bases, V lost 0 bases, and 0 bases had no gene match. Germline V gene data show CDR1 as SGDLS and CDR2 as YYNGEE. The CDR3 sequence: CASSVGQGNEQFF. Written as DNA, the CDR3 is TGTGCCAGCAGCGTAGGACAGGGGAATGAGCAGTTCTTC.

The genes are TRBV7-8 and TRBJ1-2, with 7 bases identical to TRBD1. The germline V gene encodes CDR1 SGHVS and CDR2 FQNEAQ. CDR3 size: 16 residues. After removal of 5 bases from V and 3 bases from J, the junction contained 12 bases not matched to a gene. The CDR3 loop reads CASSPQATGLDYGYTF. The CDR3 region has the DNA TGTGCCAGCAGCCCCCAGGCGACAGGGCTGGACTATGGCTACACCTTC.

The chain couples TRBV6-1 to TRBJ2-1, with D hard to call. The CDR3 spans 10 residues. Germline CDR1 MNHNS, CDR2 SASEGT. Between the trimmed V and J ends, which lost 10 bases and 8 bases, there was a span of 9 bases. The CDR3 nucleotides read TGTGCCACCGACAAACATGAGCAGTTCTTC. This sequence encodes CATDKHEQFF.

The CDR3 region is CASRAGTGGQDTQYF. The CDR3, as DNA: TGTGCCAGCAGGGCCGGGACAGGGGGTCAGGATACGCAGTATTTT. The gene calls are TRBV2 and TRBJ2-3; 11 bases are shared with TRBD1. The V gene's germline CDR1 is SNHLY and CDR2 FYNNEI. V shed 6 bases and J 6 bases; nucleotides not matched to a gene: 8. This CDR3 spans 15 amino acids.

DNA for the CDR3: TGTGCCAGCAGTCGGGACATCACAGATACGCAGTATTTT. Translated, it gives CASSRDITDTQYF. V usage is TRBV11-2 and J usage is TRBJ2-3, with D possibly TRBD1 on 6 matching bases. This CDR3 comprises 13 residues. V was pared by 6 bases and J by 2 bases, with 9 bases between. The germline V gene encodes CDR1 SGHAT and CDR2 FQNNGV. The full variable domain, with the rest looked up from reference TRBV11-2 and TRBJ2-3, is EAGVAQSPRYKIIEKRQSVAFWCNPISGHATLYWYQQILGQGPKLLIQFQNNGVVDDSQLPKDRFSAERLKGVDSTLKIQPAKLEDSAVYLCASSRDITDTQYFGPGTRLTVL.

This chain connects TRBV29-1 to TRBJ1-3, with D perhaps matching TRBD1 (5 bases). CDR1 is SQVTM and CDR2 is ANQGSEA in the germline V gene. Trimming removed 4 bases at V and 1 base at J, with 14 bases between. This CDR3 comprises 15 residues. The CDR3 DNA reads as TGCAGCGTTGTATCGGACAACCTTTCTGGAAACACCATATATTTT. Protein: CSVVSDNLSGNTIYF.

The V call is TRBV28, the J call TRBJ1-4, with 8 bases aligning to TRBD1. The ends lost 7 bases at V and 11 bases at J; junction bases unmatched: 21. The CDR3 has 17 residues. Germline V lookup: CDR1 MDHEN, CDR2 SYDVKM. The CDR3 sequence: CASIEGGQALRVKKLFF. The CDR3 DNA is TGTGCCAGCATCGAAGGGGGACAGGCCCTTAGGGTGAAGAAACTGTTTTTT.

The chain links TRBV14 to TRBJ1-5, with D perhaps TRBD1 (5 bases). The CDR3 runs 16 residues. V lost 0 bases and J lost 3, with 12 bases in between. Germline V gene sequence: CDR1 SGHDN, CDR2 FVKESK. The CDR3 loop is CASSQDRQQDNQPQHF. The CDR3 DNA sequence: TGTGCCAGCAGCCAAGATCGTCAACAGGACAATCAGCCCCAGCATTTT.

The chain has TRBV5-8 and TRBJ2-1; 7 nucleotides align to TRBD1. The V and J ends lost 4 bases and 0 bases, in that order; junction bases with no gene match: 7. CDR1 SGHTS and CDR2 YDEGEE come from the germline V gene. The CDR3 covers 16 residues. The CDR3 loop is CASSPRGHSSYNEQFF. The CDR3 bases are TGTGCCAGCAGCCCGAGGGGGCATAGCTCCTACAATGAGCAGTTCTTC. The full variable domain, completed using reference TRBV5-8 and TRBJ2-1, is EAGVTQSPTHLIKTRGQQATLRCSPISGHTSVYWYQQALGLGLQFLLWYDEGEERNRGNFPPRFSGRQFPNYSSELNVNALELEDSALYLCASSPRGHSSYNEQFFGPGTRLTVL.

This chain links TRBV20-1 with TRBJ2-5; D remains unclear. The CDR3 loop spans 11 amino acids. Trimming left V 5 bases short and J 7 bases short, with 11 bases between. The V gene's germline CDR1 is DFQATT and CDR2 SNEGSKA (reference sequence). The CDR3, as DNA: TGCAGTGCTCCCCTCTCCGGGACCCAGTACTTC. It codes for CSAPLSGTQYF.

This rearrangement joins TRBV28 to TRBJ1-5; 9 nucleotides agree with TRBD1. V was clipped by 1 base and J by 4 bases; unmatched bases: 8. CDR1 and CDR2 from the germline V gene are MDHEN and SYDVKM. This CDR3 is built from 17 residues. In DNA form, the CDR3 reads TGTGCCAGCAGTTTATCCCGGGACAGGGTTTGGAATCAGCCCCAGCATTTT. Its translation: CASSLSRDRVWNQPQHF.

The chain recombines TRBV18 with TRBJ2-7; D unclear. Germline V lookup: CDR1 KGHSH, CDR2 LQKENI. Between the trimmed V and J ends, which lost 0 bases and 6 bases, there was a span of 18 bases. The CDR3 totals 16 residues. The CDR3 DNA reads TGTGCCAGCTCACCACCCAATTTGGCCGCGGCGGTCGAGCAGTACTTC. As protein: CASSPPNLAAAVEQYF. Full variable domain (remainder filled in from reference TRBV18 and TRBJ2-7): NAGVMQNPRHLVRRRGQEARLRCSPMKGHSHVYWYRQLPEEGLKFMVYLQKENIIDESGMPKERFSAEFPKEGPSILRIQQVVRGDSAAYFCASSPPNLAAAVEQYFGPGTRLTVT.